The 7 T cell receptor beta chains listed next were all sequenced from one sample in a study of CD8 T cells in ankylosing spondylitis (dated by TCRdb to 2016 to 2017). The library was obtained by 5' RACE. Instrument used: Illumina HiSeq 2500. TCRdb redid the processing of the public reads, applying fastp at Q25 and MiXCR, and retained in-frame beta chains. Merged by CDR3 protein, the rows form single entries marked with the most common genes and DNA. The sample has roughly 200,000 distinct CDR3 sequences on record, 20% to 30% of them singletons. About 6.2% of the sample rests with the top ten. Specimen: blood, either unsorted or a sorted T cell fraction (not recorded which). Receptors were obtained from a male donor with ankylosing spondylitis or in good health (not recorded which).

Many counts were recorded for this clonotype. This chain joins TRBV7-6 and TRBJ2-5; D is perhaps TRBD2 (6 bases). Per germline, CDR1 SGHVS and CDR2 FNYEAQ. This CDR3 comprises 13 residues. V was cut by 5 bases and J by 5 bases, with 12 bases left in between. The CDR3 nucleotides are TGTGCCAGCAGCCTACTAGCTCTGGAGACCCAGTACTTC. Translated, it gives CASSLLALETQYF. Full variable domain (rest looked up from reference TRBV7-6 and TRBJ2-5): GAGVSQSPRYKVTKRGQDVALRCDPISGHVSLYWYRQALGQGPEFLTYFNYEAQQDKSGLPNDRFSAERPEGSISTLTIQRTEQRDSAMYRCASSLLALETQYFGPGTRLLVL.

This clonotype was counted at least ten times. This chain connects TRBV12-3 or TRBV12-4 to TRBJ2-1; tentative D call: TRBD2 (6 bases). The CDR3 has 15 residues. With 3 bases removed from V and 3 bases from J, the gap between germline ends came to 12 bases. The CDR3 DNA reads TGTGCCAGCAGTTTTGTTGCCGGGAGCTACAATGAGCAGTTCTTC. It codes for CASSFVAGSYNEQFF.

This chain joins TRBV29-1 and TRBJ2-2; 10 bases fit TRBD2. The CDR3 loop spans 16 amino acids. V gave up 4 bases and J gave up 5 bases; unmatched junction bases: 10. The germline V gene has CDR1 SQVTM and CDR2 ANQGSEA. The CDR3 spells CSVVQREGPGTGELFF. CDR3 in DNA: TGCAGCGTTGTCCAGCGGGAGGGCCCAGGGACCGGGGAGCTGTTTTTT.

This clonotype appeared a few times. The genes are TRBV5-1 and TRBJ1-4; D remains unclear. The V gene lost 0 bases and the J gene lost 8 bases, with 14 bases spanning the gap. Germline lookup yields CDR1 SGHRS and CDR2 YFSETQ. This CDR3 is built from 15 residues. The CDR3 protein is CASSLARVGGEKLFF. CDR3 sequence (DNA): TGCGCCAGCAGCTTGGCCCGTGTTGGTGGCGAAAAACTGTTTTTT.

This clonotype was seen only a few times. This chain joins TRBV20-1 and TRBJ1-1; no clear D. The ends were cut back, 6 bases at V and 4 bases at J, with 15 bases in the middle. This CDR3 has 13 amino acids. From germline, CDR1 is DFQATT and CDR2 SNEGSKA (reference sequence). CDR3 DNA sequence: TGCAGTGCGAGGCGGGATCCGCGCACTGAAGCTTTCTTT. It specifies CSARRDPRTEAFF.

The chain recombines TRBV29-1 with TRBJ2-5; unclear D gene. Germline V lookup: CDR1 SQVTM, CDR2 ANQGSEA. The CDR3 covers 10 residues. The V gene lost 3 bases and the J gene lost 5 bases, with 4 bases spanning the gap. CDR3 DNA sequence: TGCAGCGTTGACTCGGAGACCCAGTACTTC. Its protein product is CSVDSETQYF.

This clonotype turned up a few times. The chain is built from TRBV7-2 and TRBJ2-1, with 13 bases lining up with TRBD2. From germline, CDR1 is SGHTA and CDR2 FQGNSA. The CDR3 spans 17 residues. V was pared by 4 bases and J by 8 bases, with 11 bases of the junction left unmatched. The CDR3 spells CASSYFLTSGRRDEQFF. The CDR3 nucleotides read TGTGCCAGCAGCTACTTCTTGACTAGCGGGAGGCGGGATGAGCAGTTCTTC.